This T cell receptor (beta chain) was captured by sequencing in a study of shared clonotypes between healthy human individuals. Overall study: CD4 naive and CD4 memory each took three plates per donor, while CD8 naive took two and CD8 memory one. Whole-study results and caveats: Genetic and exposure-history diversity was limited by the few donors.

Regarding this clone: What it recognizes is unknown.

Clones were sequenced by immunoSEQ multiplex PCR, and TCRdb holds only the in-frame ones, with some missing. In the table there are about 2.1 million clones, 93% of which are singletons. V lost 0 bases to trimming and J lost 5 bases; unmatched junction nucleotides: 8. CDR1 and CDR2 from the germline V gene are KGHSH and LQKENI. This CDR3 spans 16 amino acids. The naive CD8 population came from CD45RO-negative cells selected for CCR7, without terminally differentiated effector memory CD45RA+ cells. The sequence was collected from a man younger than 35 in good health. Some clones in this sample may be carry-over from other donors' samples. Sequencing was carried out using naive CD8+ T cells from PBMCs. The chain carries TRBV18 and TRBJ2-3; 7 bases line up with TRBD2. CDR3 sequence: CASSPPRLAVGDTQYF. The CDR3 coding sequence is TGTGCCAGCTCACCACCCAGGCTAGCGGTGGGAGATACGCAGTATTTT. Combining the CDR3 with reference TRBV18 and TRBJ2-3 gives the whole variable domain NAGVMQNPRHLVRRRGQEARLRCSPMKGHSHVYWYRQLPEEGLKFMVYLQKENIIDESGMPKERFSAEFPKEGPSILRIQQVVRGDSAAYFCASSPPRLAVGDTQYFGPGTRLTVL.